This is a list of T cell receptor beta chains from one sample in a study of T cell clonotyping in hematopoietic cell transplantation. Some clones are missing from TCRdb's copy, which holds only in-frame ones; the method was immunoSEQ multiplex PCR. The data hold thousands of clones, with 85% to 90% observed a single time. The sample was peripheral blood mononuclear cells, taken at the time of graft-versus-host disease after allogeneic stem cell transplant. Source of these receptors: a male patient aged 60 to 75 who had an allogeneic stem cell transplant from a related donor, so the T cells may come from the graft donor. Some clones in this sample may be carry-over from other donors' samples. CDR3s include the opening cysteine and the closing phenylalanine or tryptophan. Fields, in order: clone size, V gene, D gene, J gene, CDR3 protein, CDR3 DNA. The D gene is left open where the match is weak. Not every row has a clone size; where given, it reads once, few, many or a size class.

clone size: NA; V gene: TRBV11-2; D gene: NA; J gene: TRBJ1-2; CDR3 protein: CASSSYRVKGYYGYTF; CDR3 DNA: TGTGCCAGCAGCTCTTACAGGGTCAAGGGTTACTATGGCTACACCTTC
clone size: NA; V gene: TRBV27; D gene: NA; J gene: TRBJ2-3; CDR3 protein: CASRLGATQYF; CDR3 DNA: TGTGCCAGCAGATTGGGGGCCACGCAGTATTTT
clone size: NA; V gene: TRBV11-2; D gene: NA; J gene: TRBJ1-1; CDR3 protein: CASSLGTLNTEAFF; CDR3 DNA: TGTGCCAGCAGCTTAGGGACCCTGAACACTGAAGCTTTCTTT
clone size: NA; V gene: TRBV2; D gene: TRBD1; J gene: TRBJ2-7; CDR3 protein: CASSAGTGGLNEQYF; CDR3 DNA: TGTGCCAGCAGTGCCGGGACAGGGGGCTTGAACGAGCAGTACTTC
clone size: NA; V gene: TRBV5-8; D gene: NA; J gene: TRBJ2-5; CDR3 protein: CASSLVGGEETQYF; CDR3 DNA: TGTGCCAGCAGCTTGGTCGGGGGTGAGGAGACCCAGTACTTC
clone size: NA; V gene: TRBV6-1; D gene: NA; J gene: TRBJ2-7; CDR3 protein: CASLFDRLAFEQYF; CDR3 DNA: TGTGCCAGCCTTTTTGACAGATTGGCTTTCGAGCAGTACTTC
clone size: NA; V gene: TRBV6-5; D gene: NA; J gene: TRBJ2-5; CDR3 protein: CASSSTRETQYF; CDR3 DNA: TGTGCCAGCAGTTCTACTCGGGAGACCCAGTACTTC
clone size: NA; V gene: TRBV11-2; D gene: NA; J gene: TRBJ2-1; CDR3 protein: CASSLFRLVSYNEQFF; CDR3 DNA: TGTGCCAGCAGCTTATTCCGGCTTGTGTCCTACAATGAGCAGTTCTTC
clone size: NA; V gene: TRBV9; D gene: TRBD2; J gene: TRBJ2-7; CDR3 protein: CASSVGGGLTYEQYF; CDR3 DNA: TGTGCCAGCAGCGTAGGGGGGGGATTGACCTACGAGCAGTACTTC
clone size: NA; V gene: TRBV7-8; D gene: NA; J gene: TRBJ2-7; CDR3 protein: CASSLAVVGHEQYF; CDR3 DNA: TGTGCCAGCAGCTTAGCCGTTGTGGGCCACGAGCAGTACTTC
clone size: NA; V gene: TRBV28; D gene: NA; J gene: TRBJ2-1; CDR3 protein: CASRNPGQYNEQFF; CDR3 DNA: TGTGCCAGCAGAAACCCCGGACAGTACAATGAGCAGTTCTTC
clone size: NA; V gene: TRBV27; D gene: NA; J gene: TRBJ2-7; CDR3 protein: CASRAGRVSSYEQYF; CDR3 DNA: TGTGCCAGCAGGGCAGGCAGGGTGAGCTCCTACGAGCAGTACTTC
clone size: NA; V gene: TRBV21-1; D gene: NA; J gene: TRBJ2-7; CDR3 protein: CASRKESPGPYEQYF; CDR3 DNA: TGTGCCAGCAGAAAAGAATCCCCAGGGCCCTACGAGCAGTACTTC
clone size: NA; V gene: TRBV4-1; D gene: NA; J gene: TRBJ1-4; CDR3 protein: CASRQTGNEKLFF; CDR3 DNA: TGCGCCAGCAGGCAAACAGGGAATGAAAAACTGTTTTTT
clone size: NA; V gene: TRBV28; D gene: TRBD1; J gene: TRBJ1-4; CDR3 protein: CASSTPGQGNEKLFF; CDR3 DNA: TGTGCCAGCAGTACTCCGGGACAGGGGAATGAAAAACTGTTTTTT
clone size: NA; V gene: TRBV5-8; D gene: NA; J gene: TRBJ2-7; CDR3 protein: CASTSTDYEQYF; CDR3 DNA: TGTGCCAGCACCAGCACGGACTACGAGCAGTACTTC
clone size: NA; V gene: TRBV29-1; D gene: NA; J gene: TRBJ1-4; CDR3 protein: CSASGDRGATNEKLFF; CDR3 DNA: TGCAGCGCCTCAGGGGATCGGGGGGCAACTAATGAAAAACTGTTTTTT
clone size: once; V gene: TRBV29-1; D gene: NA; J gene: TRBJ2-1; CDR3 protein: CSVEGGALYREQFF; CDR3 DNA: TGCAGCGTTGAGGGGGGGGCGCTTTACAGAGAGCAGTTCTTC
clone size: few; V gene: TRBV9; D gene: NA; J gene: TRBJ1-1; CDR3 protein: CASSVGGMNTEAFF; CDR3 DNA: TGTGCCAGCAGCGTGGGGGGAATGAACACTGAAGCTTTCTTT
clone size: NA; V gene: TRBV11-2; D gene: NA; J gene: TRBJ1-5; CDR3 protein: CASSSSRGENQPQHF; CDR3 DNA: TGTGCCAGCAGCTCTTCTCGGGGGGAGAATCAGCCCCAGCATTTT
clone size: NA; V gene: TRBV9; D gene: TRBD1; J gene: TRBJ2-5; CDR3 protein: CASSVEIGQGWETQYF; CDR3 DNA: TGTGCCAGCAGCGTAGAAATAGGACAGGGGTGGGAGACCCAGTACTTC
clone size: NA; V gene: TRBV5-6; D gene: NA; J gene: TRBJ1-2; CDR3 protein: CASSLRGFYGYTF; CDR3 DNA: TGTGCCAGCAGCTTGAGGGGCTTCTATGGCTACACCTTC
clone size: NA; V gene: TRBV28; D gene: TRBD1; J gene: TRBJ2-3; CDR3 protein: CASSSPGQAEQYF; CDR3 DNA: TGTGCCAGCAGTTCACCGGGACAGGCTGAGCAGTATTTT
clone size: NA; V gene: TRBV14; D gene: NA; J gene: TRBJ1-6; CDR3 protein: CASSQINSPLHF; CDR3 DNA: TGTGCCAGCAGCCAGATTAATTCACCCCTCCACTTT
clone size: NA; V gene: TRBV19; D gene: TRBD1; J gene: TRBJ1-6; CDR3 protein: CASSMGWQGDSPLHF; CDR3 DNA: TGTGCCAGTAGTATGGGATGGCAGGGGGATTCACCCCTCCACTTT
clone size: NA; V gene: TRBV4-2; D gene: NA; J gene: TRBJ1-5; CDR3 protein: CASSLGPNQPQHF; CDR3 DNA: TGTGCCAGCAGCCTGGGACCGAATCAGCCCCAGCATTTT
clone size: NA; V gene: TRBV25-1; D gene: NA; J gene: TRBJ2-3; CDR3 protein: CASRNGDTQYF; CDR3 DNA: TGTGCCAGCAGAAATGGGGATACGCAGTATTTT
clone size: NA; V gene: TRBV2; D gene: NA; J gene: TRBJ2-3; CDR3 protein: CASSGRTTDTQYF; CDR3 DNA: TGTGCCAGCAGTGGCAGGACCACAGATACGCAGTATTTT
clone size: once; V gene: TRBV6-5; D gene: TRBD1; J gene: TRBJ2-7; CDR3 protein: CASSYPDRDEQYF; CDR3 DNA: TGTGCCAGCAGTTACCCGGACAGGGACGAGCAGTACTTC
clone size: NA; V gene: TRBV5-5; D gene: NA; J gene: TRBJ1-3; CDR3 protein: CASSFKGAGLGSF; CDR3 DNA: TGTGCCAGCAGCTTTAAGGGAGCAGGCCTCGGTTCTTTT
clone size: NA; V gene: TRBV2; D gene: NA; J gene: TRBJ2-3; CDR3 protein: CASSSYSPEGADTQYF; CDR3 DNA: TGTGCCAGCAGTTCCTATAGTCCGGAGGGGGCAGATACGCAGTATTTT
clone size: NA; V gene: TRBV4-1; D gene: NA; J gene: TRBJ2-2; CDR3 protein: CASSRGGGRAGTGELFF; CDR3 DNA: TGCGCCAGCAGCCGAGGAGGCGGAAGGGCGGGCACCGGGGAGCTGTTTTTT
clone size: NA; V gene: TRBV5-1; D gene: NA; J gene: TRBJ2-3; CDR3 protein: CASSLGSATDTQYF; CDR3 DNA: TGCGCCAGCAGCTTGGGGTCAGCCACAGATACGCAGTATTTT
clone size: NA; V gene: TRBV7-2; D gene: NA; J gene: TRBJ2-3; CDR3 protein: CASSLGGRGSDTQYF; CDR3 DNA: TGTGCCAGCAGCTTAGGAGGCAGGGGTTCAGATACGCAGTATTTT
clone size: NA; V gene: TRBV5-8; D gene: NA; J gene: TRBJ2-7; CDR3 protein: CASSFIPGQQYF; CDR3 DNA: TGTGCCAGCAGCTTTATTCCGGGACAGCAGTACTTC
clone size: NA; V gene: TRBV9; D gene: TRBD1; J gene: TRBJ1-1; CDR3 protein: CASSVADRGTAEAFF; CDR3 DNA: TGTGCCAGCAGCGTAGCGGACAGGGGCACGGCTGAAGCTTTCTTT
clone size: NA; V gene: TRBV28; D gene: NA; J gene: TRBJ1-1; CDR3 protein: CASSSGLWAEAFF; CDR3 DNA: TGTGCCAGCAGTTCAGGTCTGTGGGCTGAAGCTTTCTTT
clone size: NA; V gene: TRBV28; D gene: TRBD1; J gene: TRBJ1-4; CDR3 protein: CASRNHRGTNEKLFF; CDR3 DNA: TGTGCCAGCAGAAACCACAGGGGCACTAATGAAAAACTGTTTTTT
clone size: NA; V gene: TRBV5-1; D gene: NA; J gene: TRBJ2-7; CDR3 protein: CASPEGRPLGEQYF; CDR3 DNA: TGCGCCAGCCCAGAGGGACGGCCCCTCGGGGAGCAGTACTTC
clone size: NA; V gene: TRBV5-1; D gene: TRBD2; J gene: TRBJ2-3; CDR3 protein: CASSLASGAPTDTQYF; CDR3 DNA: TGCGCCAGCAGCTTGGCGAGCGGGGCCCCCACAGATACGCAGTATTTT
clone size: NA; V gene: TRBV5-1; D gene: TRBD1; J gene: TRBJ2-1; CDR3 protein: CASSLWDRARNNEQFF; CDR3 DNA: TGCGCCAGCAGCTTGTGGGACAGGGCGAGAAACAATGAGCAGTTCTTC
clone size: NA; V gene: TRBV6-4; D gene: TRBD1; J gene: TRBJ2-1; CDR3 protein: CASSTGTGSYNEQFF; CDR3 DNA: TGTGCCAGCAGCACCGGGACAGGCTCATACAATGAGCAGTTCTTC
clone size: NA; V gene: TRBV7-3; D gene: NA; J gene: TRBJ2-2; CDR3 protein: CASSPGLTGGELFF; CDR3 DNA: TGTGCCAGCAGCCCCGGACTAACGGGCGGGGAGCTGTTTTTT
clone size: NA; V gene: TRBV6-1; D gene: NA; J gene: TRBJ2-3; CDR3 protein: CASKATAAGTDTQYF; CDR3 DNA: TGTGCCAGCAAGGCCACCGCAGCAGGCACAGATACGCAGTATTTT
clone size: NA; V gene: TRBV10-3; D gene: NA; J gene: TRBJ1-5; CDR3 protein: CAIYRGRNSNQPQHF; CDR3 DNA: TGTGCCATCTATCGGGGCAGAAATAGCAATCAGCCCCAGCATTTT
clone size: NA; V gene: TRBV6-1; D gene: TRBD1; J gene: TRBJ1-6; CDR3 protein: CASSEVMGQLNSPLHF; CDR3 DNA: TGTGCCAGCAGCGAAGTTATGGGACAGCTGAATTCACCCCTCCACTTT
clone size: NA; V gene: TRBV12-5; D gene: TRBD2; J gene: TRBJ2-3; CDR3 protein: CASGLGTSGGGDTQYF; CDR3 DNA: TGTGCTAGTGGTTTAGGGACTAGCGGGGGGGGAGATACGCAGTATTTT
clone size: once; V gene: TRBV4-3; D gene: NA; J gene: TRBJ1-5; CDR3 protein: CASSQGYRNQPQHF; CDR3 DNA: TGCGCCAGCAGCCAGGGTTATAGAAATCAGCCCCAGCATTTT
clone size: NA; V gene: TRBV7-3; D gene: TRBD2; J gene: TRBJ2-5; CDR3 protein: CASSETGTRGETQYF; CDR3 DNA: TGTGCCAGCAGCGAAACCGGGACTAGAGGGGAGACCCAGTACTTC
clone size: once; V gene: TRBV7-3; D gene: NA; J gene: TRBJ1-1; CDR3 protein: CASSLRQINTEAFF; CDR3 DNA: TGTGCCAGCAGCTTAAGGCAGATTAACACTGAAGCTTTCTTT
clone size: NA; V gene: TRBV11-3; D gene: NA; J gene: TRBJ1-4; CDR3 protein: CASSIGHSATNEKLFF; CDR3 DNA: TGTGCCAGCAGCATAGGGCACAGTGCAACTAATGAAAAACTGTTTTTT
clone size: NA; V gene: TRBV7-8; D gene: NA; J gene: TRBJ1-1; CDR3 protein: CASSGRPELTEAFF; CDR3 DNA: TGTGCCAGCAGCGGCCGGCCAGAGCTAACTGAAGCTTTCTTT
clone size: NA; V gene: TRBV29-1; D gene: NA; J gene: TRBJ1-2; CDR3 protein: CSVAQNSYGYTF; CDR3 DNA: TGCAGCGTTGCCCAAAATTCCTATGGCTACACCTTC
clone size: NA; V gene: TRBV5-4; D gene: NA; J gene: TRBJ2-3; CDR3 protein: CASSQEGTSTDTQYF; CDR3 DNA: TGTGCCAGCAGCCAGGAGGGGACTAGCACAGATACGCAGTATTTT
clone size: NA; V gene: TRBV10-3; D gene: TRBD1; J gene: TRBJ1-6; CDR3 protein: CAISGTGTASRPLHF; CDR3 DNA: TGTGCCATCAGTGGAACCGGGACAGCCAGCAGACCCCTCCACTTT
clone size: NA; V gene: TRBV12-5; D gene: NA; J gene: TRBJ1-5; CDR3 protein: CASGLDDQPQHF; CDR3 DNA: TGTGCTAGTGGTTTGGATGATCAGCCCCAGCATTTT
clone size: NA; V gene: TRBV9; D gene: TRBD2; J gene: TRBJ2-2; CDR3 protein: CASSFRTSQNTGELFF; CDR3 DNA: TGTGCCAGCAGCTTCCGGACTAGCCAGAACACCGGGGAGCTGTTTTTT
clone size: NA; V gene: TRBV6-5; D gene: NA; J gene: TRBJ2-5; CDR3 protein: CASSYGWEGEETQYF; CDR3 DNA: TGTGCCAGCAGTTACGGGTGGGAGGGGGAAGAGACCCAGTACTTC